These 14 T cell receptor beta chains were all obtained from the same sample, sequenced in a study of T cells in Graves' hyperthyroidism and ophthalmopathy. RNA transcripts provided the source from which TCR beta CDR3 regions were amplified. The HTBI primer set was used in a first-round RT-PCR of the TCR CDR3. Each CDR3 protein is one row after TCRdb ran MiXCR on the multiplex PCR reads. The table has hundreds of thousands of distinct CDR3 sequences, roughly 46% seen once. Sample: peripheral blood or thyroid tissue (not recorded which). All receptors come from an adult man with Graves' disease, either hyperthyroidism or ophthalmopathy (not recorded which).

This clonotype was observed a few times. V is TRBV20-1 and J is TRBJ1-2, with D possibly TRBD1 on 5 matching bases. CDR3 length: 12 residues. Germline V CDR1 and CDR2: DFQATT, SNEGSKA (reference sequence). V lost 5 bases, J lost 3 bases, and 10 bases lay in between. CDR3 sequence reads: CSAGRDDYGYTF. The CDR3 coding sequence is TGCAGTGCTGGCCGGGACGACTATGGCTACACCTTC.

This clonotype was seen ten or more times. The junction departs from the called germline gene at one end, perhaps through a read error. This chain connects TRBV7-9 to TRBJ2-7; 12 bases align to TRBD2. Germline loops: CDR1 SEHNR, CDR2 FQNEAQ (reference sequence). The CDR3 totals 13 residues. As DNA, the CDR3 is TGTGCCAGCAGCTTAGCTCGGGGACTAGCGGGCACCTTC. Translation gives CASSLARGLAGTF.

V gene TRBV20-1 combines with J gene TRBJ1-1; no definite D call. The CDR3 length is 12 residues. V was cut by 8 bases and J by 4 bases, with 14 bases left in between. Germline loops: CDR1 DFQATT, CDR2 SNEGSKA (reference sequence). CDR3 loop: CSPYVGFTEAFF. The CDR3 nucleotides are TGCAGTCCCTATGTGGGGTTCACTGAAGCTTTCTTT.

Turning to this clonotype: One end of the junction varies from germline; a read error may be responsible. The CDR3, as DNA: TGCGCCAGCAGCCAAGATCAGGGGGTCCCCTACGAGCAGTACTTC. The encoded protein is CASSQDQGVPYEQYF. This chain uses TRBV7-8 with TRBJ2-7; TRBD1 agrees at 7 bases. This CDR3 is 15 amino acids long. Germline loops: CDR1 SGHVS, CDR2 FQNEAQ. Based on the CDR3 plus reference TRBV7-8 and TRBJ2-7, the full variable domain is GAGVSQSPRYKVAKRGQDVALRCDPISGHVSLFWYQQALGQGPEFLTYFQNEAQLDKSGLPSDRFFAERPEGSVSTLKIQRTQQEDSAVYLCASSQDQGVPYEQYFGPGTRLTVT.

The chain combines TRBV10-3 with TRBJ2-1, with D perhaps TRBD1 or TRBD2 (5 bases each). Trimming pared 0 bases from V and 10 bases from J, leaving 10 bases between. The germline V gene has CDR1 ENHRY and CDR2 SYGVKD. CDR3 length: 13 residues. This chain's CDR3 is CAISESSRDEQFF. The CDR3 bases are TGTGCCATCAGTGAGTCGAGTAGGGACGAGCAGTTCTTC.

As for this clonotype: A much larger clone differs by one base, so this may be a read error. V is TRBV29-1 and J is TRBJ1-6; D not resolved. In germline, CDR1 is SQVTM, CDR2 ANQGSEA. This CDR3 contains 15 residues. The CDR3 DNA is TGTGCCAGCAGCCACCCCGAGCAGGAGGGTTCACCCCTCCACTTT. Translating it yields CASSHPEQEGSPLHF.

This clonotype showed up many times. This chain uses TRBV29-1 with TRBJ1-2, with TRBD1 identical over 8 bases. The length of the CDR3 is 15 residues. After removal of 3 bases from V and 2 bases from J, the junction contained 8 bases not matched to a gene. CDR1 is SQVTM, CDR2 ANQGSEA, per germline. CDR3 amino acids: CSVDTIYRGNYGYTF. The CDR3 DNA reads TGCAGCGTTGACACTATCTACAGGGGGAACTATGGCTACACCTTC.

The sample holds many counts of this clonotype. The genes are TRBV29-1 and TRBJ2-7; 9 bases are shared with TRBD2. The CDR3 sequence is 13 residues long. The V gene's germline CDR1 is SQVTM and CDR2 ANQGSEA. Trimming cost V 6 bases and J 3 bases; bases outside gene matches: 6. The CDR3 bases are TGCAGCGTCCAACTGACTAGCGGCTACGAGCAGTACTTC. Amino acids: CSVQLTSGYEQYF.

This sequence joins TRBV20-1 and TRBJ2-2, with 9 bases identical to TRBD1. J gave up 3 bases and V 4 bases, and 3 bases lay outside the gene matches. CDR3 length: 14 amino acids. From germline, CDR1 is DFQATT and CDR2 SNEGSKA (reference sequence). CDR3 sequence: CSATDRGDTGELFF. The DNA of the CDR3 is TGCAGTGCTACCGACAGGGGGGACACCGGGGAGCTGTTTTTT.

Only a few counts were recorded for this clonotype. The CDR3 region has the DNA TGCAGTGCTAGCTTACTTTGGGAAGAGACCCAGTACTTC. Protein sequence: CSASLLWEETQYF. The V call is TRBV20-1, the J call TRBJ2-5; D is unclear. The CDR3 covers 13 residues. Trimming removed 3 bases from V and 3 bases from J, with 11 bases in between. Germline values: CDR1 DFQATT, CDR2 SNEGSKA (reference sequence).

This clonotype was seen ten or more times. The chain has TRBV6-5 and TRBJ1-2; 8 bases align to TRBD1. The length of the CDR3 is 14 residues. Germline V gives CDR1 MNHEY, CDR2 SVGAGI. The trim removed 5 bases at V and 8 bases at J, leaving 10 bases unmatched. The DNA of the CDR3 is TGTGCCAGCAGTGAAGCGCAGGGGGCCAACGGCTACACCTTC. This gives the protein CASSEAQGANGYTF.

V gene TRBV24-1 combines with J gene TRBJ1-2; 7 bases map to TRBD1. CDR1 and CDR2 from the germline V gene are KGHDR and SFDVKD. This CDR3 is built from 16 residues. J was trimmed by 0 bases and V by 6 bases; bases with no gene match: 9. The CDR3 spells CATSSQTGQTNYGYTF. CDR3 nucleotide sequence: TGTGCCACCAGTTCCCAAACGGGACAGACTAACTATGGCTACACCTTC.

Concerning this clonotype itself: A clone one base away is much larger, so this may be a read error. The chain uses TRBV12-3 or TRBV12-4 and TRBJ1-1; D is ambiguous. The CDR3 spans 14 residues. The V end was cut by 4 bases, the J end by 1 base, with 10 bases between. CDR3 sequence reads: CASSSDGGNTEAFF. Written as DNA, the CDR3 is TGTGCCAGCAGTTCGGACGGCGGGAACACTGAAGCTTTCTTT.

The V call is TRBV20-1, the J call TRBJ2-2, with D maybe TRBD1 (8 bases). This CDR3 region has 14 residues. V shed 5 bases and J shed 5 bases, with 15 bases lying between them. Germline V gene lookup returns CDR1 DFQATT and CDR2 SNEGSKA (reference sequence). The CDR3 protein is CSAEDRGGTGELFF. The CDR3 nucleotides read TGCAGTGCTGAAGACAGGGGAGGGACCGGGGAGCTGTTTTTT.